These 21 T cell receptor beta chains came from one sample sequenced in a study of PD-L1 blockade in urothelial cancer. This sample's time point: pretreatment peripheral blood. Clones were sequenced by immunoSEQ multiplex PCR, and TCRdb holds only the in-frame ones, with some missing. Counted here are about 74,000 clones, 85% to 90% occurring once; the ten biggest clones make up approximately 4.5%. Sequenced here: PBMCs, sampled around atezolizumab (anti-PD-L1) treatment. The receptors derive from a man aged 70 or older with urothelial cancer.

The chain has TRBV9 and TRBJ2-4; 15 bases fit TRBD2. The CDR3 is 18 amino acids. CDR1 is SGDLS, CDR2 YYNGEE, per germline. V lost 0 bases to trimming and J lost 2 bases; unmatched junction nucleotides: 3. Here the CDR3 reads CASSVGTSGRGTKNIQYF. CDR3 coding DNA: TGTGCCAGCAGCGTAGGGACTAGCGGGAGGGGAACCAAAAACATTCAGTACTTC.

The V and J genes are TRBV28 and TRBJ2-1, with 8 bases lining up with TRBD2. The germline CDR1 and CDR2 sequences are MDHEN and SYDVKM. The V gene end was trimmed by 4 bases and the J gene end by 1 base; junction bases not matched to a gene: 6. The CDR3 is made up of 16 amino acids. The CDR3 spells CASSSSSGISYNEQFF. The CDR3 nucleotides read TGTGCCAGCAGTTCGAGTAGCGGGATTTCCTACAATGAGCAGTTCTTC. Looking up the rest from reference TRBV28 and TRBJ2-1 gives the full variable domain: DVKVTQSSRYLVKRTGEKVFLECVQDMDHENMFWYRQDPGLGLRLIYFSYDVKMKEKGDIPEGYSVSREKKERFSLILESASTNQTSMYLCASSSSSGISYNEQFFGPGTRLTVL.

The rearrangement uses TRBV10-2 and TRBJ2-5; the D gene is possibly TRBD1 (6 bases). This CDR3 contains 14 residues. Looked up from germline, CDR1 is WSHSY and CDR2 is SAAADI. Trimming removed 4 bases at V and 5 bases at J, with 14 bases between. Here the CDR3 DNA reads TGCGCCAGCAGTGTATCGAACAGGGAGGAGACCCAGTACTTC. Translating gives CASSVSNREETQYF.

The chain joins TRBV7-9 to TRBJ2-2; D is possibly TRBD2 (6 bases). This CDR3 has 16 residues. Per the germline V gene, CDR1 is SEHNR and CDR2 is FQNEAQ (reference sequence). The V end was cut by 2 bases, the J end by 5 bases, with 15 bases between. This CDR3 reads CASSLFGGGPTGELFF. The CDR3 coding sequence is TGTGCCAGCAGCTTATTCGGGGGAGGCCCTACCGGGGAGCTGTTTTTT.

The genes are TRBV6-5 and TRBJ2-7; TRBD2 is a possible D gene (7 bases). CDR3 length equals 13 residues. The germline V and J ends were trimmed by 2 bases and 6 bases, with 11 bases remaining between them. Germline values: CDR1 MNHEY, CDR2 SVGAGI. CDR3 sequence: CASSYPGGFEQYF. The CDR3 DNA sequence: TGTGCCAGCAGTTACCCGGGGGGCTTCGAGCAGTACTTC.

V and J are TRBV7-9 and TRBJ2-1; no clear D gene. Germline V CDR1 and CDR2: SEHNR, FQNEAQ (reference sequence). V dropped 1 base and J dropped 8 bases, with 3 bases sitting between them. This CDR3 spans 11 amino acids. The CDR3 DNA is TGTGCCAGCAGCTTAGTATATGAGCAGTTCTTC. Its protein is CASSLVYEQFF.

V and J are TRBV7-9 and TRBJ2-7, with a tentative D call TRBD2 (6 bases). Looked up from germline, CDR1 is SEHNR and CDR2 is FQNEAQ (reference sequence). Trimming cost V 4 bases and J 2 bases, with 12 bases left between them. CDR3 length equals 14 residues. The CDR3 loop reads CASSWSGGTYEQYF. The DNA for the CDR3 is TGTGCCAGCAGCTGGAGTGGGGGGACCTACGAGCAGTACTTC.

The chain has TRBV11-2 and TRBJ1-1, with D hard to call. The CDR3 covers 12 residues. Germline CDR1 SGHAT, CDR2 FQNNGV. Between the trimmed V and J ends, which lost 3 bases and 6 bases, there was a span of 8 bases. Written as DNA, the CDR3 is TGTGCCAGCAGCTTGACACCTTCTGAAGCTTTCTTT. Its translation: CASSLTPSEAFF.

This chain connects TRBV10-3 to TRBJ1-1, with 10 bases identical to TRBD1. CDR3 length: 15 amino acids. Germline V CDR1 and CDR2: ENHRY, SYGVKD. The ends lost 4 bases at V and 1 base at J; junction bases unmatched: 3. The CDR3 DNA follows: TGTGCCATCAGTGGCAGGGACAGGGGGAACACTGAAGCTTTCTTT. Translating gives CAISGRDRGNTEAFF.

CDR3: CASSQDGQDSGNTIYF. CDR3 sequence (DNA): TGTGCCAGCAGCCAAGACGGACAGGACTCTGGAAACACCATATATTTT. The rearrangement links TRBV4-2 to TRBJ1-3; 7 nucleotides line up with TRBD1. V dropped 0 bases and J dropped 0; count of bases not matched to a gene: 2. Germline assignment: CDR1 LGHNA and CDR2 YNFKEQ. The CDR3 extends over 16 amino acids.

The V and J genes are TRBV30 and TRBJ1-1, with D perhaps TRBD1 (5 bases). Trimming cost V 4 bases and J 6 bases, with 9 bases left between them. Germline V gene data show CDR1 as GTSNPN and CDR2 as SVGIG (reference sequence). The CDR3 has 11 residues. The CDR3 DNA is TGTGCCTGGACCAGGGTATCTGAAGCTTTCTTT. It encodes CAWTRVSEAFF.

The J gene is TRBJ1-1, the V gene TRBV6-5; TRBD1 aligns across 11 bases. V was pared by 8 bases and J by 9 bases, with 11 bases of the junction left unmatched. Germline lookup yields CDR1 MNHEY and CDR2 SVGAGI. The CDR3 is made up of 14 amino acids. CDR3 sequence reads: CASPTSDRGPQAFF. The CDR3 DNA reads TGTGCCAGCCCTACTTCGGACAGGGGGCCCCAAGCTTTCTTT.

V is TRBV6-5 and J is TRBJ2-7; perhaps TRBD1 as D (5 bases). V lost 2 bases, J lost 3 bases, and 8 bases lay in between. CDR1 is MNHEY, CDR2 SVGAGI, per germline. The length of the CDR3 is 13 residues. The chain's CDR3 is CASSYGADYEQYF. The CDR3 bases are TGTGCCAGCAGTTACGGGGCCGACTACGAGCAGTACTTC.

The chain links TRBV5-8 to TRBJ2-7; the D gene is possibly TRBD1 (6 bases). Trimming removed 3 bases from V and 5 bases from J, with 15 bases in between. There are 14 residues in the CDR3. In germline, CDR1 is SGHTS, CDR2 YDEGEE. The CDR3: CASSYRDRPDEQYF. The CDR3 DNA follows: TGTGCCAGCAGCTACAGGGATCGCCCCGACGAGCAGTACTTC.

V and J are TRBV7-3 and TRBJ1-1, with D maybe TRBD1 (5 bases). The V end lost 1 base, the J end lost 0 bases, and 6 bases lay between the germline ends. The germline V gene has CDR1 SGHTA and CDR2 FQGTGA. The CDR3 runs to 14 residues. DNA for the CDR3: TGTGCCAGCAGCTTAATGGGGCTGAACACTGAAGCTTTCTTT. As protein: CASSLMGLNTEAFF.

The sample holds one count of this clone. The J gene is TRBJ2-3, the V gene TRBV7-9, with D possibly being TRBD1 (6 bases). Between the trimmed V and J ends, which lost 5 bases and 0 bases, there was a span of 12 bases. This CDR3 is 15 amino acids long. Germline V gene data show CDR1 as SEHNR and CDR2 as FQNEAQ (reference sequence). The CDR3 is CASSLDRISTDTQYF. CDR3 DNA: TGTGCCAGCAGCCTCGACAGGATTAGCACAGATACGCAGTATTTT.

The rearrangement uses TRBV10-2 and TRBJ2-2; TRBD2 matches 9 bases. CDR3 size: 17 residues. The J segment lost 0 bases and the V segment lost 2 bases, leaving 4 bases of the junction unmatched. Germline V gives CDR1 WSHSY, CDR2 SAAADI. The CDR3 DNA sequence: TGCGCCAGCAGTGAGAGGCCTAGCGGGGCGAACACCGGGGAGCTGTTTTTT. This translates into CASSERPSGANTGELFF.

The chain couples TRBV6-1 to TRBJ2-7; TRBD1 aligns across 7 bases. The CDR3 contains 14 residues. V shed 4 bases and J 0 bases; nucleotides not matched to a gene: 3. Germline values: CDR1 MNHNS, CDR2 SASEGT. CDR3 in DNA: TGTGCCAGCAGTGTGGGGACAGTCTCCTACGAGCAGTACTTC. It translates to CASSVGTVSYEQYF.

The rearrangement joins TRBV5-4 to TRBJ1-2; D might be TRBD1 (6 bases). Germline V gene data show CDR1 as SGHNT and CDR2 as YYREEE (reference sequence). V was cut by 0 bases and J by 1 base, with 10 bases left in between. The CDR3 covers 15 residues. The CDR3 DNA sequence: TGTGCCAGCAGCTTGGGGACAGACGTTAACTATGGCTACACCTTC. Its protein product is CASSLGTDVNYGYTF.

The chain employs TRBV21-1 and TRBJ2-7; the table assigns TRBD2, which was not confirmed against the DNA. TRBV21-1 is deemed a pseudogene. This CDR3 has 12 residues. CDR3 sequence (DNA): TGTGCCAGCAGCCGCCCTGGGAGCGGTCCTTACTTC. This translates into CASSRPGSGPYF.

The gene calls are TRBV9 and TRBJ2-5, with 7 bases matching TRBD1. This CDR3 is 14 amino acids long. The J segment lost 1 base and the V segment lost 3 bases, leaving 3 bases of the junction unmatched. Germline CDR1 reads SGDLS; CDR2 reads YYNGEE. The CDR3 here is CASSAGQPQETQYF. The CDR3 DNA follows: TGTGCCAGCAGCGCGGGACAGCCCCAAGAGACCCAGTACTTC.